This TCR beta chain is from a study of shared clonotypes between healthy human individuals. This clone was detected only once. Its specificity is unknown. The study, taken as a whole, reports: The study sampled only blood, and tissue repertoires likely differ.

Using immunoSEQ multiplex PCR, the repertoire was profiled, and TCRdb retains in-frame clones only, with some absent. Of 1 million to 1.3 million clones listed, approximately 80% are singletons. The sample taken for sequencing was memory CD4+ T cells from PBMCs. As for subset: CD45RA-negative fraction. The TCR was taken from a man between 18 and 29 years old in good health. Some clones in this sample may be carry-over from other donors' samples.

The CDR3 coding sequence is TGTGCCAGCAGCTTAGCTCTGGACAGTCGCCAGTACTTC. Its protein product is CASSLALDSRQYF. The chain links TRBV11-2 to TRBJ2-5; TRBD1 is a possible D gene (6 bases). Germline V gene data show CDR1 as SGHAT and CDR2 as FQNNGV. The CDR3 runs 13 residues. With 1 base removed from V and 10 bases from J, the gap between germline ends came to 13 bases.